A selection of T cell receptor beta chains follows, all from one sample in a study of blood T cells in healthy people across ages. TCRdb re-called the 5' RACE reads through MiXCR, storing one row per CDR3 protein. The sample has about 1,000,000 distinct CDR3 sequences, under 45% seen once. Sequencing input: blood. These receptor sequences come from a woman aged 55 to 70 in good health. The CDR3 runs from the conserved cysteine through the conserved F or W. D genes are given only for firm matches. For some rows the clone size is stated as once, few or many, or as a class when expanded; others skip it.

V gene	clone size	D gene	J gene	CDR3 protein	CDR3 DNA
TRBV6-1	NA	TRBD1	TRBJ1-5	CASSWDRTNQPQHF	TGTGCCAGCAGCTGGGACAGGACCAATCAGCCCCAGCATTTT
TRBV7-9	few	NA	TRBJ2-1	CASSARWNEQFF	TGTGCCAGCAGCGCCCGTTGGAATGAGCAGTTCTTC
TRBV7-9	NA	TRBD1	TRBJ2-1	CASSLGDSDNEQFF	TGTGCCAGCAGCTTAGGGGACAGTGACAATGAGCAGTTCTTC
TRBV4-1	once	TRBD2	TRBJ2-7	CASSQIAGGYEQYF	TGCGCCAGCAGCCAGATAGCGGGGGGGTACGAGCAGTACTTC
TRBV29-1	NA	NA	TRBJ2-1	CSVFLETRNEQFF	TGCAGCGTTTTCCTTGAGACCCGCAATGAGCAGTTCTTC
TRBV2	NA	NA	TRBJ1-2	CASRGRPSYGYTF	TGTGCCAGCAGAGGACGGCCTTCCTATGGCTACACCTTC
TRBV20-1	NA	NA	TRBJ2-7	CSARVPGFSYEQYF	TGCAGTGCTAGAGTCCCGGGTTTTTCCTACGAGCAGTACTTC
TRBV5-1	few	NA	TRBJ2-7	CASNPQGGANYEQYF	TGCGCCAGCAACCCCCAAGGGGGGGCCAACTACGAGCAGTACTTC
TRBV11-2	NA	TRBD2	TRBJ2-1	CASSGRTSGRAIHEQFF	TGTGCCAGCAGCGGAAGGACTAGCGGGAGGGCCATTCATGAGCAGTTCTTC
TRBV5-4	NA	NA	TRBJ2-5	CASSLTSQGETQYF	TGTGCCAGCAGCTTGACTAGCCAGGGGGAGACCCAGTACTTC
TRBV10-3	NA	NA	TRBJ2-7	CAISETTYEQYF	TGTGCCATCAGTGAGACCACCTACGAGCAGTACTTC
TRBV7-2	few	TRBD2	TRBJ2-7	CASSLGTSGLLSYEQYF	TGTGCCAGCAGCTTAGGGACTAGCGGACTACTATCCTACGAGCAGTACTTC
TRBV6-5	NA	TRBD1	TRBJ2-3	CASSTLWDRVSDTQYF	TGTGCCAGCAGTACCCTGTGGGACAGGGTATCAGATACGCAGTATTTT
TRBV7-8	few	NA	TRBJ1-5	CASSQNDKGSQPQHF	TGTGCCAGCAGCCAGAACGACAAAGGCAGTCAGCCCCAGCATTTT
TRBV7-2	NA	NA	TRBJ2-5	CASSPSVRANEQYF	TGTGCCAGCAGCCCCTCGGTCAGGGCAAATGAGCAGTACTTC
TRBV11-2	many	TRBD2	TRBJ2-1	CASSFGGGGRVSKQFF	TGTGCCAGCAGCTTCGGGGGGGGCGGCAGGGTGTCGAAGCAGTTCTTC
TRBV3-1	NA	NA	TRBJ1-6	CASSPVTGAGKSPLHF	TGTGCCAGCAGCCCAGTTACCGGGGCAGGGAAATCACCCCTCCACTTT
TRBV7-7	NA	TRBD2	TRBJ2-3	CASSPRASGVAGFSTDTQYF	TGTGCCAGCAGCCCTCGAGCTAGCGGGGTTGCGGGATTTAGCACAGATACGCAGTATTTT
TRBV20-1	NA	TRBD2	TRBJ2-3	CSAPGISDLAGSSTDTQYF	TGCAGTGCCCCGGGGATTTCAGATCTAGCGGGGTCTAGCACAGATACGCAGTATTTT
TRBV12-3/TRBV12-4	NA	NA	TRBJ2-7	CASSLAFGGYEQYF	TGTGCCAGCAGTTTAGCGTTTGGGGGGTATGAGCAGTACTTC
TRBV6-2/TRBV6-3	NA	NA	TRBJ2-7	CASVERVSSYEQYF	TGTGCCAGCGTCGAGCGGGTAAGCTCCTACGAGCAGTACTTC
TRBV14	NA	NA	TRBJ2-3	CASSQEMGHPAGTDTQYF	TGTGCCAGCAGCCAAGAGATGGGACACCCGGCGGGCACAGATACGCAGTATTTT
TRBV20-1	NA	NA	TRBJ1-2	CSARDREGTYGYTF	TGCAGTGCTAGAGATCGCGAGGGAACCTATGGCTACACCTTC
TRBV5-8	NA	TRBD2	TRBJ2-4	CASSLEASGAKNIQYF	TGTGCCAGCAGCTTGGAGGCTAGCGGCGCCAAAAACATTCAGTACTTC
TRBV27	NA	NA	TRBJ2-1	CASSLGGADYYNEQFF	TGTGCCAGCAGTCTGGGGGGGGCGGATTACTACAATGAGCAGTTCTTC
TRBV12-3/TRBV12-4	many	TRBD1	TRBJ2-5	CASSLGRGQETQYF	TGTGCCAGCAGTTTGGGCAGGGGGCAAGAGACCCAGTACTTC
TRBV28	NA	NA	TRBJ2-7	CASSSYPPRTRSYEQYF	TGTGCCAGCAGTTCCTACCCTCCTAGAACCCGCTCCTACGAGCAGTACTTC
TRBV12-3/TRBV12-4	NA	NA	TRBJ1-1	CASRVSGDTEAFF	TGTGCCAGCAGAGTATCAGGGGACACTGAAGCTTTCTTT
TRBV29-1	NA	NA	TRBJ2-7	CSVDEGPRYNEQYF	TGCAGCGTTGACGAGGGGCCACGCTACAATGAGCAGTACTTC
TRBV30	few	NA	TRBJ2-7	CAWSYRSGEQYF	TGTGCCTGGAGCTATAGGTCTGGTGAGCAGTACTTC
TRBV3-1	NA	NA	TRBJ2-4	CASSQASILTNEQYF	TGTGCCAGCAGCCAAGCTTCCATCCTCACCAATGAGCAGTACTTC